This record covers a single T cell receptor beta chain. Its matching antigen is unknown. These data originate in a study of vaccination and CD4 T cells after COVID-19. Treatment described: roughly ten-day PBMC culture with coronavirus spike peptide pools or control peptides (ViraFEST assay). Cultured CD4+ T-cell DNA underwent Oncomine TCR Beta short-read sequencing. TCRdb processed the PCR reads anew with MiXCR; each CDR3 protein has one entry. This table has 13,000 to 15,000 distinct CDR3 sequences, approximately 73% appearing once. Study results and caveats: SARS-CoV-2-reactive clonotypes showed a nonsignificant median rise from about 20 to 38.

V was pared by 1 base and J by 0 bases, with 1 base between. Per the germline V gene, CDR1 is SGHAT and CDR2 is FQNNGV. This CDR3 comprises 14 residues. V and J are TRBV11-2 and TRBJ2-6; D not resolved. Sequencing input: CD4+ T cells from blood, cultured in vitro. This receptor was obtained from a human donor who had recovered from COVID-19. CDR3: CASSLGSGANVLTF. CDR3 nucleotide sequence: TGTGCCAGCAGCTTAGGCTCTGGGGCCAACGTCCTGACTTTC. Full variable domain (outside the CDR3, taken from reference TRBV11-2 and TRBJ2-6): EAGVAQSPRYKIIEKRQSVAFWCNPISGHATLYWYQQILGQGPKLLIQFQNNGVVDDSQLPKDRFSAERLKGVDSTLKIQPAKLEDSAVYLCASSLGSGANVLTFGAGSRLTVL.